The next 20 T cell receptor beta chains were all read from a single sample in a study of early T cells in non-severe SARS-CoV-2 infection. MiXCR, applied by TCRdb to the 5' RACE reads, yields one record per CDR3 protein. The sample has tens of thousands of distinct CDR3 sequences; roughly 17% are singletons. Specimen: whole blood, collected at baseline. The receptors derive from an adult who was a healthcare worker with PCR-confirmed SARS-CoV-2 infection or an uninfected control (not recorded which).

The chain's CDR3 is CASSPTPGGISEAFF. CDR3 DNA sequence: TGTGCCAGCAGCCCCACCCCAGGGGGCATTAGTGAAGCTTTCTTT. This sequence joins TRBV7-2 and TRBJ1-1, with 8 bases matching TRBD1. Germline V gene sequence: CDR1 SGHTA, CDR2 FQGNSA. The CDR3 extends over 15 amino acids. V dropped 5 bases and J dropped 7; count of bases not matched to a gene: 12.

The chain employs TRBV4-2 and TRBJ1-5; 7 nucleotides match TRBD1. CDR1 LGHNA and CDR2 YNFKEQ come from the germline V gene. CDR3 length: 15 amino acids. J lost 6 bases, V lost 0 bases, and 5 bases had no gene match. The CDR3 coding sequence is TGTGCCAGCAGCCAAGATGGAGGGGGCGGTCAGCCCCAGCATTTT. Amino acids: CASSQDGGGGQPQHF.

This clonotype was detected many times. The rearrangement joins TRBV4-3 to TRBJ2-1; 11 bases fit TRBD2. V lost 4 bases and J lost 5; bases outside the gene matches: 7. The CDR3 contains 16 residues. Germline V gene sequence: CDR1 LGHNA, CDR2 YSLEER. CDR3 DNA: TGCGCCAGCAGCCGTCGGACTAGCGGGCTCGACAATGAGCAGTTCTTC. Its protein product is CASSRRTSGLDNEQFF.

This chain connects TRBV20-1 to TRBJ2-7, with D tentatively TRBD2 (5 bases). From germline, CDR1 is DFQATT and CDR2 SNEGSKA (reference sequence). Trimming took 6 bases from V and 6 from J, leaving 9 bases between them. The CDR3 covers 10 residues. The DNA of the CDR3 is TGCAGTGCCGGGGTATCCGAGCAGTACTTC. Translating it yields CSAGVSEQYF.

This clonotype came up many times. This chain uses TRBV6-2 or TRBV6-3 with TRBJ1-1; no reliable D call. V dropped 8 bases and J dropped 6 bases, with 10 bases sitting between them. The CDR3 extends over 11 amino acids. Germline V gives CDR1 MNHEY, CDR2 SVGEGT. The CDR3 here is CASFGWAEAFF. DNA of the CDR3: TGTGCCAGCTTTGGCTGGGCTGAAGCTTTCTTT.

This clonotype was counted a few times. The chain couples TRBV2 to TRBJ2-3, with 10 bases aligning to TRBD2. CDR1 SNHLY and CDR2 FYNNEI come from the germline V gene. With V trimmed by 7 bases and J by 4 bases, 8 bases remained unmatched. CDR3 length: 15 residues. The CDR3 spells CASIKLAGESDTQYF. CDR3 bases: TGTGCCAGCATTAAGCTAGCGGGAGAATCAGATACGCAGTATTTT.

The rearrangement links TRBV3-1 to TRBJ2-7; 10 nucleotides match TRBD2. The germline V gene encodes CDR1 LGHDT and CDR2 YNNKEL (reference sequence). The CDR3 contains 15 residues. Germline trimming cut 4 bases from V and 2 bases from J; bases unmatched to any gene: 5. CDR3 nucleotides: TGTGCCAGCAGCCCAAATCTAGCGGGAGCCTACGAGCAGTACTTC. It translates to CASSPNLAGAYEQYF.

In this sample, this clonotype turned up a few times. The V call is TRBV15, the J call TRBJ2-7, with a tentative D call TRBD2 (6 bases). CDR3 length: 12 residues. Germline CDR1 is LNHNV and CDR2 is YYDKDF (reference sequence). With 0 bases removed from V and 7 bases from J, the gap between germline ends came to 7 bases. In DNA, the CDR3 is TGTGCCACCAGCAGAGATCGGGGGGAGCAGTACTTC. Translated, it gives CATSRDRGEQYF.

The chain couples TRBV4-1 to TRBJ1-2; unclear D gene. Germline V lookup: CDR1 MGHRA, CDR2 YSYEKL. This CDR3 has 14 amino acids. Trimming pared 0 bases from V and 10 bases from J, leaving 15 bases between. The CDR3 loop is CASSQEEGGWLYTF. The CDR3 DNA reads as TGCGCCAGCAGCCAAGAAGAGGGAGGATGGCTCTACACCTTC.

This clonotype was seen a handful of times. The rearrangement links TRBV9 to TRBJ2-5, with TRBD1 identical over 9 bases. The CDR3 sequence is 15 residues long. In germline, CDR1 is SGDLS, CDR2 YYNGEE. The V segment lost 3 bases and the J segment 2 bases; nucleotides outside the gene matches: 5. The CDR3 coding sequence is TGTGCCAGCAGCGCAACCGGGACAGGGCAAGAGACCCAGTACTTC. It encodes CASSATGTGQETQYF. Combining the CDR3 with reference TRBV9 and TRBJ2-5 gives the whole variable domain DSGVTQTPKHLITATGQRVTLRCSPRSGDLSVYWYQQSLDQGLQFLIQYYNGEERAKGNILERFSAQQFPDLHSELNLSSLELGDSALYFCASSATGTGQETQYFGPGTRLLVL.

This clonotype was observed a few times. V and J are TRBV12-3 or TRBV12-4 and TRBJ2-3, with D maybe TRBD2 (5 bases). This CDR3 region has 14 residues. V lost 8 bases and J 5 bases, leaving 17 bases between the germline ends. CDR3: CASLNRGVEDTQYF. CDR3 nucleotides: TGTGCCAGCCTAAATCGGGGAGTAGAAGATACGCAGTATTTT.

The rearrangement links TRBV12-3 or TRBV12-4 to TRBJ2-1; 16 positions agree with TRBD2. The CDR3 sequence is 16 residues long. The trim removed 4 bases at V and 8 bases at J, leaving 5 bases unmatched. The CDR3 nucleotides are TGTGCCAGCAGTTCGGGACTAGCGGGAGGGCGACATGAGCAGTTCTTC. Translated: CASSSGLAGGRHEQFF.

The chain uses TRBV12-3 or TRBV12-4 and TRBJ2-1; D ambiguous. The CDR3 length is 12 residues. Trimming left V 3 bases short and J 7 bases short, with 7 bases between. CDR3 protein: CASSFYGNEQFF. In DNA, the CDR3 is TGTGCCAGCAGTTTTTACGGGAATGAGCAGTTCTTC.

The CDR3 DNA is TGCAGCGTTCATTCTGGGGCGGAGCTGTTTTTT. Encoded protein: CSVHSGAELFF. The chain couples TRBV29-1 to TRBJ2-2; D perhaps matches TRBD1 (5 bases). Germline V gene lookup returns CDR1 SQVTM and CDR2 ANQGSEA. Trimming removed 5 bases from V and 10 bases from J, with 11 bases in between. This CDR3 region has 11 residues.

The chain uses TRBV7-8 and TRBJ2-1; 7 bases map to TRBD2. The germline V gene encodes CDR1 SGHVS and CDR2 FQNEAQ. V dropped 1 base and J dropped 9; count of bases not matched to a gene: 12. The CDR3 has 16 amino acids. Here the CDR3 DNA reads TGTGCCAGCAGCTTAGAGGGACTACCTCGGACTCCTGAGCAGTTCTTC. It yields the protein CASSLEGLPRTPEQFF. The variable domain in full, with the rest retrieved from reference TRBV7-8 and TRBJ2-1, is GAGVSQSPRYKVAKRGQDVALRCDPISGHVSLFWYQQALGQGPEFLTYFQNEAQLDKSGLPSDRFFAERPEGSVSTLKIQRTQQEDSAVYLCASSLEGLPRTPEQFFGPGTRLTVL.

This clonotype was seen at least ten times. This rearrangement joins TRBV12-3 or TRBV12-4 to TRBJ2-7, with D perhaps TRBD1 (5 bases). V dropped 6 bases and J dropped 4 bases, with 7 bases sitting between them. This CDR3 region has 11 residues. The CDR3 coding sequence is TGTGCCAGCAGCGCAGGGTACGAGCAGTACTTC. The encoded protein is CASSAGYEQYF.

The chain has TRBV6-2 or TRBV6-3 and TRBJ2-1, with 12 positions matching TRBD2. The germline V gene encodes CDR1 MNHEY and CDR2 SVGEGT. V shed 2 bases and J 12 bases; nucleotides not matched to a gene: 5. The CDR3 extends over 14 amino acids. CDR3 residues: CASSYGLAGGTQFF. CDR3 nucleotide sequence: TGTGCCAGCAGTTACGGGCTAGCGGGAGGGACGCAGTTCTTC.

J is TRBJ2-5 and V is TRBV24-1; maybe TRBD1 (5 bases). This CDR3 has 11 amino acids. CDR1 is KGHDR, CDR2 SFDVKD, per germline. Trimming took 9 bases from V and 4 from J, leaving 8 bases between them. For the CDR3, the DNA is TGTGCCACCGGCACAGGAGAGACCCAGTACTTC. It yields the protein CATGTGETQYF.

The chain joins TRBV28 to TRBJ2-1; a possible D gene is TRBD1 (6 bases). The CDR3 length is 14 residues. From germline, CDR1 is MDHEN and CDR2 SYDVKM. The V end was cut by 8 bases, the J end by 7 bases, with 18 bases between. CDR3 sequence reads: CASSPAGARNEQFF. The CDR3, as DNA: TGTGCCAGCTCCCCGGCAGGGGCTAGGAATGAGCAGTTCTTC.

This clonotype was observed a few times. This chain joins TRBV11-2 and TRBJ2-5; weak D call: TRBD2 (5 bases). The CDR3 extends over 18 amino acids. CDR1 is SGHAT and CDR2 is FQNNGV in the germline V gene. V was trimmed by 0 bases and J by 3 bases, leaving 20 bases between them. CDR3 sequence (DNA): TGTGCCAGCAGCTTAGACTACTTTGCGAGAGGGTTGGAAGAGACCCAGTACTTC. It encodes CASSLDYFARGLEETQYF.